A single T cell receptor beta chain is shown here with its context. Other DNA sequences from this sample encode an identical CDR3 as well. The record originates from a study of blood T cell repertoires in COVID-19. Across the whole study: Sources were T cells, B-cell-depleted T cells, or PBMCs; the material itself was cDNA or gDNA.

Trimming shortened V by 0 bases and J by 1 base, and 7 bases separated the two germline ends. Germline values: CDR1 SGDLS, CDR2 YYNGEE. This CDR3 is 14 amino acids long. Sequencing was performed with immunoSEQ multiplex PCR; in TCRdb, only in-frame clones are kept and a portion is missing. The table has about 99,000 clones, 60% to 85% seen once. The receptor's source is a woman older than 75 with active or convalescent COVID-19. Sequences were obtained from peripheral blood. The rearrangement joins TRBV9 to TRBJ2-5, with a possible D match to TRBD2 (6 bases). This CDR3 is CASSVGGTQETQYF. The CDR3 nucleotides are TGTGCCAGCAGCGTAGGCGGGACCCAAGAGACCCAGTACTTC.